The next 20 T cell receptor beta chains were all read from a single sample in a study of early stage breast cancer tumors. Method: immunoSEQ multiplex PCR; TCRdb's copy keeps in-frame clones and lacks some. Found here are about 29,000 clones, about four fifths of them singletons; the top ten hold 9.3%. The material sequenced was blood. The receptors originated from a person between 45 and 65 years old with breast cancer.

The chain links TRBV9 to TRBJ2-5; D is unclear. CDR1 SGDLS and CDR2 YYNGEE come from the germline V gene. The CDR3 length is 13 residues. V dropped 0 bases and J dropped 4 bases, with 7 bases sitting between them. The CDR3 sequence: CASSVEGPETQYF. In DNA, the CDR3 is TGTGCCAGCAGCGTAGAAGGTCCAGAGACCCAGTACTTC.

The chain recombines TRBV9 with TRBJ2-3; the match to TRBD2 covers 11 bases. V was clipped by 0 bases and J by 4 bases; unmatched bases: 1. Germline lookup yields CDR1 SGDLS and CDR2 YYNGEE. The CDR3 contains 15 residues. CDR3 region: CASSVVTSGADTQYF. The CDR3 DNA sequence: TGTGCCAGCAGCGTAGTGACTAGCGGGGCAGATACGCAGTATTTT.

The chain couples TRBV5-1 to TRBJ2-7; the D call may be TRBD1 or TRBD2 (5 bases each). Germline CDR1 reads SGHRS; CDR2 reads YFSETQ. The CDR3 has 16 residues. Trimming pared 0 bases from V and 0 bases from J, leaving 13 bases between. The CDR3 sequence: CASSLGGAESSYEQYF. CDR3 DNA: TGCGCCAGCAGCTTGGGAGGGGCCGAGAGCTCCTACGAGCAGTACTTC.

The rearrangement joins TRBV7-3 to TRBJ2-7; D remains ambiguous. V was cut by 0 bases and J by 4 bases, with 10 bases left in between. The germline V gene encodes CDR1 SGHTA and CDR2 FQGTGA. The CDR3 runs 14 residues. The DNA of the CDR3 is TGTGCCAGCAGCTTAACGGCATCTAAATACGAGCAGTACTTC. Protein: CASSLTASKYEQYF.

The J gene is TRBJ2-4, the V gene TRBV15; 7 nucleotides line up with TRBD1. This CDR3 region has 12 residues. Germline CDR1 reads LNHNV; CDR2 reads YYDKDF (reference sequence). The V segment lost 8 bases and the J segment 5 bases; nucleotides outside the gene matches: 3. DNA of the CDR3: TGTGCCACCCGGGACAGACAAAACATTCAGTACTTC. Translating gives CATRDRQNIQYF.

The V and J genes are TRBV29-1 and TRBJ1-2; no firm D call. V was pared by 3 bases and J by 8 bases, with 7 bases between. Germline V gene data show CDR1 as SQVTM and CDR2 as ANQGSEA. The CDR3 is made up of 10 amino acids. Here the CDR3 reads CSVESVGYTF. For the CDR3, the DNA is TGCAGCGTTGAGAGTGTCGGCTACACCTTC.

This chain links TRBV5-4 with TRBJ1-2, with 8 positions matching TRBD1. CDR3 length equals 15 residues. Losses at the gene ends were 2 bases for V and 5 bases for J; bases not matched to a gene: 8. Germline V gene lookup returns CDR1 SGHNT and CDR2 YYREEE (reference sequence). CDR3 nucleotide sequence: TGTGCCAGCAGCTTTTCGACAGGGGTCCCTTATGGCTACACCTTC. This codes for CASSFSTGVPYGYTF.

The V call is TRBV11-2, the J call TRBJ2-1; D is undetermined. The CDR3 sequence is 16 residues long. V was shortened by 1 base and J by 0 bases, with 10 bases between the two germline ends. Germline CDR1 is SGHAT and CDR2 is FQNNGV. The CDR3 protein is CASSLGEGPSYNEQFF. CDR3 nucleotides: TGTGCCAGCAGCTTAGGGGAAGGGCCCTCCTACAATGAGCAGTTCTTC.

The chain carries TRBV28 and TRBJ2-3, with 12 bases identical to TRBD1. The V and J ends lost 6 bases and 5 bases, in that order; junction bases with no gene match: 9. This CDR3 has 16 residues. The germline V gene has CDR1 MDHEN and CDR2 SYDVKM. CDR3 nucleotide sequence: TGTGCCAGCAGGCCAAATGGGGACAGGGGGCTAGATACGCAGTATTTT. Translation gives CASRPNGDRGLDTQYF.

With respect to this clone: One end of the junction does not line up with germline, which may come from a read error. This rearrangement joins TRBV2 to TRBJ2-7, with D possibly TRBD2 on 6 matching bases. CDR3 length equals 15 residues. Germline V gene data show CDR1 as SNHLY and CDR2 as FYNNEI. The CDR3 sequence: CASTESIADPYGQYF. The DNA of the CDR3 is TGTGCCAGCACCGAAAGTATAGCGGACCCATACGGGCAGTACTTC.

The V call is TRBV28, the J call TRBJ1-1; perhaps TRBD1 as D (5 bases). V was shortened by 0 bases and J by 1 base, with 15 bases between the two germline ends. CDR3 length: 17 amino acids. CDR1 MDHEN and CDR2 SYDVKM come from the germline V gene. CDR3: CASSLWGQSGSNTEAFF. For the CDR3, the DNA is TGTGCCAGCAGTTTATGGGGGCAGTCAGGGTCGAACACTGAAGCTTTCTTT.

The chain links TRBV28 to TRBJ1-2; possibly TRBD1 for D (6 bases). Germline assignment: CDR1 MDHEN and CDR2 SYDVKM. This CDR3 contains 14 residues. V shed 7 bases and J shed 4 bases, with 16 bases lying between them. This CDR3 reads CASIRGARGYGYTF. CDR3 in DNA: TGTGCCAGCATCCGGGGGGCCCGGGGCTATGGCTACACCTTC.

CDR3 sequence (DNA): TGTGCCTCCGGGGGGGGGACAGGGGGCTCATATGGCTACACCTTC. Encoded protein: CASGGGTGGSYGYTF. This chain joins TRBV2 and TRBJ1-2, with 12 bases matching TRBD1. Germline assignment: CDR1 SNHLY and CDR2 FYNNEI. Losses at the gene ends were 11 bases for V and 5 bases for J; bases not matched to a gene: 12. CDR3 length: 15 amino acids.

CDR3 DNA: TGTGCAAGTCGCTTAGTAAAACAGGGCCGGAACACTGAAGCTTTCTTT. The encoded protein is CASRLVKQGRNTEAFF. This chain links TRBV12-2 with TRBJ1-1; the tabulated D call, TRBD1, remains unverified against the DNA. TRBV12-2 is shown as a pseudogene. The CDR3 covers 16 residues.

The gene calls are TRBV6-5 and TRBJ2-2; maybe TRBD2 (5 bases). The CDR3 totals 14 residues. Germline V lookup: CDR1 MNHEY, CDR2 SVGAGI. Trimming stripped 2 bases from V and 4 bases from J, with 8 bases between. The CDR3 sequence: CASSYEGGTGELFF. The CDR3 DNA is TGTGCCAGCAGTTACGAGGGTGGCACCGGGGAGCTGTTTTTT.

The rearrangement joins TRBV25-1 to TRBJ2-6; TRBD1 aligns across 8 bases. The CDR3 has 16 residues. Germline CDR1 MGHDK, CDR2 SYGVNS. The trim removed 1 base at V and 2 bases at J, leaving 1 base unmatched. The CDR3 DNA sequence: TGTGCCAGCAGTGAATTGACAGGGGCTGGGGCCAACGTCCTGACTTTC. It specifies CASSELTGAGANVLTF.

V is TRBV5-1 and J is TRBJ2-2; 12 positions match TRBD2. Trimming at V came to 0 bases and at J to 2 bases, leaving 11 bases not matched to a gene. This CDR3 has 20 amino acids. In germline, CDR1 is SGHRS, CDR2 YFSETQ. The CDR3 coding sequence is TGCGCCAGCAGCTTGGCGGGACTAGCGGGCGGGCGGATTAACACCGGGGAGCTGTTTTTT. It yields the protein CASSLAGLAGGRINTGELFF.

Only one count was recorded for this clone. The chain combines TRBV9 with TRBJ2-3; 7 bases align to TRBD2. CDR3 length equals 16 residues. The V gene's germline CDR1 is SGDLS and CDR2 YYNGEE. The ends lost 0 bases at V and 2 bases at J; junction bases unmatched: 6. Written as DNA, the CDR3 is TGTGCCAGCAGCGTAGGGCCTAGCGGCCTCACAGATACGCAGTATTTT. Translated, it gives CASSVGPSGLTDTQYF.

The chain is built from TRBV7-3 and TRBJ2-1; 12 nucleotides align to TRBD2. Germline V gene data show CDR1 as SGHTA and CDR2 as FQGTGA. The junction had 4 bases not matched to a gene; V was cut back by 5 bases and J by 5 bases. This CDR3 comprises 15 residues. The CDR3 loop reads CASSNRTSGNNEQFF. The CDR3 DNA sequence: TGTGCCAGCAGCAACCGGACTAGCGGGAACAATGAGCAGTTCTTC.

The chain couples TRBV11-2 to TRBJ1-3; D uncertain. Trimming cost V 6 bases and J 1 base, with 10 bases left between them. Germline lookup yields CDR1 SGHAT and CDR2 FQNNGV. The CDR3 extends over 14 amino acids. CDR3 sequence reads: CASRPYDSGNTIYF. CDR3 DNA sequence: TGTGCCAGCAGACCATATGATTCTGGAAACACCATATATTTT.